Each of the 7 T cell receptor beta chains below was sequenced from the same sample in a study of technical replicates of blood from a few donors listed by TCRdb under 2017. The receptor library was made with the immunoSEQ multiplex PCR assay. TCRdb's version of the immuneACCESS table is confined to in-frame rearrangements and falls short of the full clone set. An unresolved V gene accounts for under half of the shortfall where checked; the remainder is of unknown origin. The sample contains 75,000 to 100,000 clones, about 95% of them found a single time. Together, the top ten hold approximately 0.37% of the sample. The material sequenced was T cells isolated from PBMCs. These receptors all come from a human donor in good health.

The chain links TRBV2 to TRBJ2-2; 7 bases are a match to TRBD1. This CDR3 spans 19 amino acids. Germline loops: CDR1 SNHLY, CDR2 FYNNEI. Losses at the gene ends were 10 bases for V and 4 bases for J; bases not matched to a gene: 24. The CDR3 coding sequence is TGTGCCACCCTAAAGAAACCCAAAGATCGACAGGGATTCACCGGGGAGCTGTTTTTT. It yields the protein CATLKKPKDRQGFTGELFF.

V gene TRBV10-1 combines with J gene TRBJ1-4; D remains unclear. Trimming shortened V by 10 bases and J by 8 bases, and 23 bases separated the two germline ends. The CDR3 has 15 residues. Germline V CDR1 and CDR2: WNHNN, SYGVQD (reference sequence). As DNA, the CDR3 is TGCGCCACCAGCCATACGTGGAGGCAGCGCGAAAAACTGTTTTTT. It is translated as CATSHTWRQREKLFF.

The rearrangement joins TRBV9 to TRBJ2-7, with 7 bases identical to TRBD2. The CDR3 covers 15 residues. The germline V gene encodes CDR1 SGDLS and CDR2 YYNGEE. J lost 3 bases, V lost 0 bases, and 6 bases had no gene match. The CDR3 coding sequence is TGTGCCAGCAGCGTAGAAACGGGAGGATTCTACGAGCAGTACTTC. Encoded protein: CASSVETGGFYEQYF.

The chain employs TRBV9 and TRBJ2-7, with D maybe TRBD2 (6 bases). The V end was cut by 4 bases, the J end by 6 bases, with 17 bases between. The CDR3 covers 14 residues. Germline CDR1 is SGDLS and CDR2 is YYNGEE. The CDR3 coding sequence is TGTGCCAGCAGCTCGGGACTTCCAGATGGCGAGCAGTACTTC. Translation: CASSSGLPDGEQYF.

The CDR3 bases are TGCAGCGTTGACGGTATTAGCGGGAGGGGTGAGCAGTTCTTC. Residues: CSVDGISGRGEQFF. The chain links TRBV29-1 to TRBJ2-1, with 11 bases aligning to TRBD2. V shed 3 bases, J shed 9 bases, and the junction held 7 bases outside the gene matches. CDR1 and CDR2 from the germline V gene are SQVTM and ANQGSEA. The CDR3 extends over 14 amino acids.

The genes are TRBV30 and TRBJ1-1, with D possibly being TRBD1 (5 bases). The CDR3 length is 12 residues. Deletions cut 4 bases from V and 11 bases from J, with 17 bases between. In germline, CDR1 is GTSNPN, CDR2 SVGIG (reference sequence). CDR3 nucleotide sequence: TGTGCCTGGAACCAAGTAGGGGTAATCGCTTTCTTT. Its translation is CAWNQVGVIAFF.

The chain carries TRBV6-5 and TRBJ1-1, with D hard to call. V dropped 6 bases and J dropped 8 bases, with 10 bases sitting between them. Germline V gene sequence: CDR1 MNHEY, CDR2 SVGAGI. CDR3 length: 11 residues. The CDR3 sequence is CASSQREEAFF. CDR3 in DNA: TGTGCCAGCAGCCAGAGGGAGGAAGCTTTCTTT.